This T cell receptor beta chain emerged from a study of blood T cell repertoires in COVID-19. Looking at the study overall: Some COVID-19 samples were acute and others convalescent; all came from the United States, Italy and Spain. Sample material is recorded as cDNA or gDNA derived from T cells, B-cell-depleted T cells, or PBMCs.

In the original processing: Amplified reference gene primers provided the basis for estimating nucleated cell counts. Here immunoSEQ multiplex PCR was the method, and the copy in TCRdb shows in-frame clones only, minus some. The V and J calls and clone size were taken over from that table, and D and trimming were inferred from the DNA. Here the sample spans about 50,000 clones, more than 80% being singletons. Trimming at V came to 8 bases and at J to 4 bases, leaving 7 bases not matched to a gene. This CDR3 contains 14 residues. Germline CDR1 and CDR2: LNHDA and SQIVND (reference sequence). The chain combines TRBV19 with TRBJ1-3, with 8 positions matching TRBD1. The origin of this receptor is a man in his fifties or sixties with acute or convalescent COVID-19. The source material was peripheral blood. The chain's CDR3 is CASRDRGGGNTIYF. The CDR3 bases are TGTGCCAGTCGCGACAGGGGAGGAGGAAACACCATATATTTT.